These T cell receptor beta chains were read from a single sample in a study of blood T cell repertoires in COVID-19. Sequenced by immunoSEQ multiplex PCR; TCRdb stores in-frame clones only, minus some. This table has some 160,000 clones, around 90% appearing once. Material for sequencing was peripheral blood. These receptors were taken from a man aged 55 to 69 with acute or convalescent COVID-19. Both conserved end residues are part of each CDR3. Fields, in order: D gene, V gene, J gene, clone size, CDR3 protein, CDR3 DNA. D genes are given only for firm matches. Rows give clone size only sometimes, using once, few, many, or a class for an expanded clone.

>.|TRBV5-1|TRBJ2-4|.
CASSLSTGLAKNIQYF
TGCGCCAGCAGCTTGAGTACAGGGCTAGCCAAAAACATTCAGTACTTC
>.|TRBV2|TRBJ1-5|.
CASSSDSLYQPQHF
TGTGCCAGCAGTTCAGACAGTCTGTATCAGCCCCAGCATTTT
>.|TRBV6-4|TRBJ2-2|few
CASSGTFAAGELFF
TGTGCCAGCAGTGGAACCTTCGCAGCCGGGGAGCTGTTTTTT
>TRBD1|TRBV29-1|TRBJ1-2|.
CSVDRQGGYTF
TGCAGCGTTGATCGACAGGGTGGCTACACCTTC
>.|TRBV28|TRBJ1-4|.
CASSLQTTNEKLFF
TGTGCCAGCAGTTTGCAGACAACTAATGAAAAACTGTTTTTT
>.|TRBV6-6|TRBJ1-2|.
CASSYGARGTNYGYTF
TGTGCCAGCAGTTACGGCGCGCGGGGAACTAACTATGGCTACACCTTC
>TRBD1|TRBV19|TRBJ2-2|.
CALKDRATGELFF
TGTGCTTTGAAGGACAGGGCCACCGGGGAGCTGTTTTTT
>.|TRBV6-6|TRBJ2-1|.
CASTSDPWVYNEQFF
TGTGCCAGCACCAGCGACCCTTGGGTTTACAATGAGCAGTTCTTC
>.|TRBV7-9|TRBJ2-3|.
CASSLGLASTDTQYF
TGTGCCAGCAGCTTAGGCCTAGCTAGCACAGATACGCAGTATTTT
>TRBD1|TRBV30|TRBJ1-2|once
CAWSKQGAYGYTF
TGTGCCTGGAGTAAACAGGGGGCCTATGGCTACACCTTC
>.|TRBV6-2/TRBV6-3|TRBJ1-2|.
CASSYMGATGYTF
TGTGCCAGCAGTTACATGGGGGCGACTGGCTACACCTTC
>TRBD2|TRBV5-1|TRBJ2-1|.
CASSLDIAGENEQFF
TGCGCCAGCAGCTTGGATATAGCGGGGGAGAATGAGCAGTTCTTC
>.|TRBV7-8|TRBJ2-7|.
CASSSDISYEQYF
TGTGCCAGCAGCTCCGACATCTCCTACGAGCAGTACTTC
>.|TRBV12-3/TRBV12-4|TRBJ1-5|.
CASSFQGNQPQHF
TGTGCCAGCAGTTTCCAGGGCAATCAGCCCCAGCATTTT
>.|TRBV9|TRBJ1-6|.
CASSVAGGSNSPLHF
TGTGCCAGCAGCGTAGCAGGAGGTTCTAATTCACCCCTCCACTTT
>TRBD1|TRBV11-2|TRBJ1-5|.
CASSKGQGAASQPQHF
TGTGCCAGCAGCAAGGGACAGGGGGCGGCTAGTCAGCCCCAGCATTTT
>.|TRBV11-2|TRBJ1-6|.
CASSFLESSYNSPLHF
TGTGCCAGCAGCTTCCTGGAGAGCTCCTATAATTCACCCCTCCACTTT
>TRBD2|TRBV5-1|TRBJ2-3|.
CASSRTSGGQGTDTQYF
TGCGCCAGCAGCCGGACTAGCGGGGGGCAGGGCACAGATACGCAGTATTTT
>.|TRBV25-1|TRBJ1-6|.
CASSVPGAGSPLHF
TGTGCCAGCAGTGTGCCAGGGGCAGGGTCACCCCTCCACTTT
>.|TRBV24-1|TRBJ1-2|.
CATSDHRVNYGYTF
TGTGCCACCAGTGATCACAGGGTGAACTATGGCTACACCTTC
>TRBD2|TRBV9|TRBJ2-3|.
CASSALAGGLDTQYF
TGTGCCAGCAGCGCCCTAGCGGGGGGGCTAGATACGCAGTATTTT
>TRBD1|TRBV29-1|TRBJ1-2|.
CSVPGQEGRFNYGYTF
TGCAGCGTACCGGGACAGGAAGGCCGGTTCAACTATGGCTACACCTTC
>.|TRBV12-3/TRBV12-4|TRBJ1-2|.
CASSPHPQGGYTF
TGTGCCAGCAGTCCCCACCCGCAGGGTGGCTACACCTTC
>.|TRBV5-1|TRBJ1-2|few
CASRMTDSSNYGYTF
TGCGCCAGCAGAATGACGGACAGCTCTAACTATGGCTACACCTTC
>.|TRBV4-3|TRBJ2-2|.
CASSQDDVVASTGELFF
TGCGCCAGCAGCCAAGATGATGTGGTAGCTAGCACCGGGGAGCTGTTTTTT
>.|TRBV21-1|TRBJ1-1|.
CASGYLQGSNTEAFF
TGTGCCAGCGGATATTTACAGGGTTCCAACACTGAAGCTTTCTTT
>TRBD1|TRBV5-5|TRBJ2-7|.
CASSLEGTGSYEQYF
TGTGCCAGCAGCTTGGAAGGGACAGGGTCCTACGAGCAGTACTTC
>TRBD2|TRBV14|TRBJ2-3|.
CASSQDWLAGTDTQYF
TGTGCCAGCAGCCAAGATTGGCTAGCGGGCACAGATACGCAGTATTTT
>.|TRBV5-6|TRBJ1-2|.
CASSLRSQAPGGYTF
TGTGCCAGCAGCTTGAGGTCTCAGGCCCCAGGTGGCTACACCTTC
>TRBD1|TRBV5-1|TRBJ1-2|.
CASSYDRDYTF
TGCGCCAGCAGCTACGACAGGGACTACACCTTC